This entry is about one T cell receptor (beta chain). The CDR3 contains 15 residues. Trimming removed 5 bases at V and 5 bases at J, with 18 bases between. CDR1 and CDR2 from the germline V gene are SGHTA and FQGTGA. The data belong to a study of identical twins. TCRdb redid the calling of the 5' RACE reads with MiXCR, one entry per CDR3 protein. Seen here are hundreds of thousands of distinct CDR3 sequences, 21% observed once, and the top ten hold about 4.3%. Donors were all healthy Caucasians. These data are also associated with another study on T cells expressing NK-cell markers. That source notes: Dominant NKG2C+ clonotypes accounted for about 1.0-8% of CD8+ T cells in over 5 donors.

The chain uses TRBV7-3 and TRBJ1-2; D is undetermined. The clonotype comes from a woman in her late teens or twenties in good health. The material sequenced was PBMCs. The CDR3, as DNA: TGTGCCAGCAGCCTAGGGCGGGGATTGGGATATGGCTACACCTTC. Its translation is CASSLGRGLGYGYTF.